Below, 11 T cell receptor beta chains from the same sample are listed, as sequenced in a study of blood T cell repertoires in COVID-19. Clones were read by immunoSEQ multiplex PCR, and TCRdb kept only the in-frame ones, dropping some. The sample yields 300,000 to 350,000 clones, around 90% seen once. Sequencing input: peripheral blood. All receptors derive from a man aged 25-45 years with COVID-19, enrolled during active disease.

This clone has more than one count but fewer than ten. The chain couples TRBV30 to TRBJ1-5; D gene unclear. Between the trimmed V and J ends, which lost 4 bases and 6 bases, there was a span of 16 bases. The CDR3 runs 14 residues. In germline, CDR1 is GTSNPN, CDR2 SVGIG (reference sequence). The CDR3 DNA reads as TGTGCCTGGACTCACGGCGGGTTGAGTCAGCCCCAGCATTTT. Its protein is CAWTHGGLSQPQHF.

This sequence joins TRBV11-1 and TRBJ2-1, with no clear D. Germline V lookup: CDR1 SGHAT, CDR2 FQDESV (reference sequence). With 1 base removed from V and 9 bases from J, the gap between germline ends came to 10 bases. This CDR3 has 13 residues. The CDR3, as DNA: TGTGCCAGCAGCTTAGGCCCTGGCAGTGAGCAGTTCTTC. This translates into CASSLGPGSEQFF.

V gene TRBV4-3 combines with J gene TRBJ2-1; a possible D gene is TRBD1 (5 bases). Between the trimmed V and J ends, which lost 0 bases and 10 bases, there was a span of 10 bases. The CDR3 runs 13 residues. Germline CDR1 is LGHNA and CDR2 is YSLEER. This CDR3 is CASSQDSGREQFF. For the CDR3, the DNA is TGCGCCAGCAGCCAAGATTCAGGGCGGGAGCAGTTCTTC.

The V gene is TRBV5-1, the J gene TRBJ2-3; the D gene is possibly TRBD2 (7 bases). The CDR3 is 13 residues long. Per the germline V gene, CDR1 is SGHRS and CDR2 is YFSETQ. V gave up 7 bases and J gave up 9 bases, with 18 bases separating them. The CDR3 nucleotides read TGCGCCAGCGGATGGGGGGGCTCAGGGACGCAGTATTTT. It specifies CASGWGGSGTQYF.

The chain combines TRBV5-1 with TRBJ2-5; 8 nucleotides line up with TRBD2. Germline loops: CDR1 SGHRS, CDR2 YFSETQ. Trimming cost V 0 bases and J 4 bases; bases outside gene matches: 8. The CDR3 totals 16 residues. CDR3 protein: CASSLAGRGVGETQYF. In nucleotides, the CDR3 is TGCGCCAGCAGCTTGGCCGGGCGGGGGGTTGGAGAGACCCAGTACTTC.

The V and J genes are TRBV7-2 and TRBJ2-5; D remains unclear. Between the trimmed V and J ends, which lost 3 bases and 2 bases, there was a span of 10 bases. Germline-derived CDR1 and CDR2 are SGHTA and FQGNSA. The CDR3 length is 14 residues. The CDR3 coding sequence is TGTGCCAGCAGCTTTAGGAGAGCTCAAGAGACCCAGTACTTC. Protein: CASSFRRAQETQYF.

The chain couples TRBV12-3 or TRBV12-4 to TRBJ1-4, with D unclear. CDR3 length: 13 residues. V was clipped by 1 base and J by 8 bases, with 8 bases between them. The CDR3 sequence: CASSLGRWEKLFF. The CDR3 DNA reads TGTGCCAGCAGTTTAGGCAGGTGGGAAAAACTGTTTTTT.

This sequence joins TRBV2 and TRBJ2-6; TRBD1 matches 7 bases. With V trimmed by 7 bases and J by 0 bases, 9 bases remained unmatched. From germline, CDR1 is SNHLY and CDR2 FYNNEI. This CDR3 comprises 17 residues. CDR3 coding DNA: TGTGCCAGCATCGGAGGTCCAGGGGGCTCTGGGGCCAACGTCCTGACTTTC. This gives the protein CASIGGPGGSGANVLTF.

V is TRBV7-3 and J is TRBJ2-1; D is uncertain. The V gene's germline CDR1 is SGHTA and CDR2 FQGTGA. There are 14 residues in the CDR3. Trimming removed 5 bases from V and 5 bases from J, with 13 bases in between. This chain's CDR3 is CASSPLSTNNEQFF. CDR3 coding DNA: TGTGCCAGCAGCCCCCTTAGCACAAACAATGAGCAGTTCTTC.

This clone was observed once. The chain has TRBV19 and TRBJ2-6; the match to TRBD1 covers 7 bases. The CDR3 has 17 residues. J was trimmed by 0 bases and V by 6 bases; bases with no gene match: 8. Germline lookup yields CDR1 LNHDA and CDR2 SQIVND (reference sequence). The CDR3: CASRSTGFSSGANVLTF. For the CDR3, the DNA is TGTGCCAGTAGATCGACAGGGTTCAGCTCTGGGGCCAACGTCCTGACTTTC.

The J gene is TRBJ2-7, the V gene TRBV4-1; a possible D gene is TRBD1 (6 bases). Trimming cost V 0 bases and J 2 bases, with 14 bases left between them. CDR3 length equals 16 residues. Germline CDR1 is MGHRA and CDR2 is YSYEKL. Here the CDR3 DNA reads TGCGCCAGCAGCCAAGATCCGGATGACAGGACCTACGAGCAGTACTTC. Amino acids: CASSQDPDDRTYEQYF.